This TCR beta chain emerged from a study of T cell repertoires in cytomegalovirus infection (dated by TCRdb to the late 2010s). For the study in its entirety: Because public TCR beta signatures pointed to carriage of CMV infection together with the matching HLA type, the HLA type of each donor mattered for the analysis.

Note on this clonotype: What this receptor recognizes is not known. No base-level quality is on record; no much larger clone is a single base apart.

Sequencing relied on an Illumina HiSeq 1500. TCRdb trimmed the raw reads at Q25, called clones with MiXCR and kept productive beta chains. CDR3 protein sequences are deduplicated, and each keeps its most common genes and DNA. The table for this sample lists some 100,000 distinct CDR3 sequences; about 22% of them were counted only once. Jointly, the top ten make up roughly 43% of the sample. The paper as a whole reports these results and caveats: In both this cohort and an independent cohort of a few hundred donors, the cumulative frequency of public TCR beta family members distinguished carriers of CMV infection plus the relevant HLA type. The ex vivo response was dominated by HLA-C-restricted CMV-specific TCR beta clonotypes, and the single most frequent clonotype in two of eight donors was supplied by these HLA-C-restricted clonotypes.

The sequence was obtained from a human donor in good health (CMV status not recorded). Some clones in this sample may be carry-over from other donors' samples. Sequenced material: CD8+ T cells from PBMCs.

The CDR3 region has the sequence CSASQVGTSGYEQYF. DNA sequence: TGCAGTGCTAGTCAGGTGGGGACTAGCGGCTACGAGCAGTACTTC. Recombination joined TRBV20-1 with TRBJ2-7; 11 middle bases align to TRBD2. V is pruned by 3 bases and J by 3 bases, leaving 7 bases of the junction without a gene match. CDR1 and CDR2, looked up from the germline V gene (reference sequence), are DFQATT and SNEGSKA. The CDR3 numbers 15 residues from cysteine through phenylalanine. The kept DNA is CDR3 alone, 45 bases in frame from the first base.